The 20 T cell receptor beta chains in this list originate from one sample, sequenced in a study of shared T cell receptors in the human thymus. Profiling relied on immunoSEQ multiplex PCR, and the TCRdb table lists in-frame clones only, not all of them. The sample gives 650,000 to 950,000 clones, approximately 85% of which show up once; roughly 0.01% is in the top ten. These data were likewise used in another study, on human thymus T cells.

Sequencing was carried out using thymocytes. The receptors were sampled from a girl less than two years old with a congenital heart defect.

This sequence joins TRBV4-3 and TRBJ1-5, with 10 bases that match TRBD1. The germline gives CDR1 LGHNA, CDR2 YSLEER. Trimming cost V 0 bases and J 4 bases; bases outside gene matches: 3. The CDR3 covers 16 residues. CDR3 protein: CASSQEQDRGNQPQHF. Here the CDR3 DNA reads TGCGCCAGCAGCCAAGAACAGGACAGGGGGAATCAGCCCCAGCATTTT.

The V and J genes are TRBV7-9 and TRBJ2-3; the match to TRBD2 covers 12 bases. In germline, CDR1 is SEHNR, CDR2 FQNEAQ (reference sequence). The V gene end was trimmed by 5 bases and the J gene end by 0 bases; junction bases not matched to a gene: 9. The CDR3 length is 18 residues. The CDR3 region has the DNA TGTGCCAGCAGCACTAGCGGGGGGACTGTTACTAGCACAGATACGCAGTATTTT. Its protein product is CASSTSGGTVTSTDTQYF.

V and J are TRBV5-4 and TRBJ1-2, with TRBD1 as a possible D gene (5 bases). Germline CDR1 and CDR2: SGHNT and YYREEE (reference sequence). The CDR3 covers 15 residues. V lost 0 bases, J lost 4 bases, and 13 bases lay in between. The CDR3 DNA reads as TGTGCCAGCAGCTTGGGGACATCCACCTCCTATGGCTACACCTTC. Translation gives CASSLGTSTSYGYTF.

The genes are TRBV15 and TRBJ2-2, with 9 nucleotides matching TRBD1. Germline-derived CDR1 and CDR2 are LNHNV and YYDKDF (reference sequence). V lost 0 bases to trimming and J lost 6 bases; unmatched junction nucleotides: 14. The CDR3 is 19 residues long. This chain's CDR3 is CATSRDPGQGRLFAGELFF. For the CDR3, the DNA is TGTGCCACCAGCAGAGATCCCGGACAGGGGAGGTTATTTGCCGGGGAGCTGTTTTTT.

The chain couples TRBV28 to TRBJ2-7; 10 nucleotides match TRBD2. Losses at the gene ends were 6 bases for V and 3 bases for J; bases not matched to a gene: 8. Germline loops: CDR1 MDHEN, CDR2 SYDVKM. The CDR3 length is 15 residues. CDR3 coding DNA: TGTGCCAGCAGCTCCGGGACTAGCGTGGTCTACGAGCAGTACTTC. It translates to CASSSGTSVVYEQYF.

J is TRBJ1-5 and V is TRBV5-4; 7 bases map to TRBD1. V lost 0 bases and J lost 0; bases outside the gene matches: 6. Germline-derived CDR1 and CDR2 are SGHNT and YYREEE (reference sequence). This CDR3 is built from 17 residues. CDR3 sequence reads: CASSLGGTAYSNQPQHF. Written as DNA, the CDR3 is TGTGCCAGCAGCTTGGGAGGGACAGCATATAGCAATCAGCCCCAGCATTTT. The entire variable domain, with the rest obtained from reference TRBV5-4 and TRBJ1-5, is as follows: ETGVTQSPTHLIKTRGQQVTLRCSSQSGHNTVSWYQQALGQGPQFIFQYYREEENGRGNFPPRFSGLQFPNYSSELNVNALELDDSALYLCASSLGGTAYSNQPQHFGDGTRLSIL.

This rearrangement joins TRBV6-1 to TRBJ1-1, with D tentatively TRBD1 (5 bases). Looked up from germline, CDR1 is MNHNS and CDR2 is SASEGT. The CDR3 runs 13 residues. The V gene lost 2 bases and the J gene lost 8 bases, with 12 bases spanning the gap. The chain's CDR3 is CASSERRDREAFF. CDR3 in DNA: TGTGCCAGCAGTGAACGGCGTGACAGAGAAGCTTTCTTT.

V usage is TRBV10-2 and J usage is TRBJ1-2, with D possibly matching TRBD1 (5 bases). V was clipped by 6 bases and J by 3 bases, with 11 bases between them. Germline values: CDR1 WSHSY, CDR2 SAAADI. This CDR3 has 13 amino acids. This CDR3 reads CASRDRQYYGYTF. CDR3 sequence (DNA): TGCGCCAGCAGGGATCGACAGTACTATGGCTACACCTTC.

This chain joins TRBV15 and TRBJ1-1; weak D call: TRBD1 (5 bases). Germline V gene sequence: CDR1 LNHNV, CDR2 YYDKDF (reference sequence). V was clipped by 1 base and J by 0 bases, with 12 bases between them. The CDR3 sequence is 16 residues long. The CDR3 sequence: CATSRARGGMNTEAFF. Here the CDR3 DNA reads TGTGCCACCAGCAGAGCCCGGGGGGGGATGAACACTGAAGCTTTCTTT.

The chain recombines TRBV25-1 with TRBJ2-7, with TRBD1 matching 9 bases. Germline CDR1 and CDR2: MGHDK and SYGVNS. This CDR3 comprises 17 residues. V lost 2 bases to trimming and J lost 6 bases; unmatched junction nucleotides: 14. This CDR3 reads CASSEPPPGQGTGEQYF. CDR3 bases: TGTGCCAGCAGTGAACCGCCGCCGGGACAGGGCACGGGCGAGCAGTACTTC.

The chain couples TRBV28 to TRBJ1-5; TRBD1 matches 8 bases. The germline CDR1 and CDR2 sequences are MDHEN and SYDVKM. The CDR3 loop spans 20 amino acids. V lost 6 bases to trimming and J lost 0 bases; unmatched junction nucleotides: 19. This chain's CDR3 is CASSQIERQGIPNSNQPQHF. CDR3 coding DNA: TGTGCCAGCAGCCAGATAGAACGACAGGGGATCCCCAATAGCAATCAGCCCCAGCATTTT.

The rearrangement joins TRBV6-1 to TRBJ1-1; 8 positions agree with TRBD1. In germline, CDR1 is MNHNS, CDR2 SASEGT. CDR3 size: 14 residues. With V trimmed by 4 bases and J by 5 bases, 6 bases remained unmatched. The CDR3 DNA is TGTGCCAGCAGTGGACAGGGGCGAGGGACTGAAGCTTTCTTT. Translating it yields CASSGQGRGTEAFF.

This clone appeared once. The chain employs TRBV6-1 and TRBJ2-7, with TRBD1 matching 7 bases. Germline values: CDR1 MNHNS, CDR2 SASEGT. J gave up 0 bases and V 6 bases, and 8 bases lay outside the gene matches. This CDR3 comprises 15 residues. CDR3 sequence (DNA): TGTGCCAGCAGGCCGGGACAGCAATCCTCCTACGAGCAGTACTTC. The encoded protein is CASRPGQQSSYEQYF.

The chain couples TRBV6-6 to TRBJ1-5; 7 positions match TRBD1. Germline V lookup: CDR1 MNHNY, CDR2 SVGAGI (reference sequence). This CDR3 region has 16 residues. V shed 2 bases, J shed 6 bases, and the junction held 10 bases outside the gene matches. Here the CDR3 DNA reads TGTGCCAGCAGTTACATCCAAAAAGGGGGCGGTCAGCCCCAGCATTTT. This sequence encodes CASSYIQKGGGQPQHF.

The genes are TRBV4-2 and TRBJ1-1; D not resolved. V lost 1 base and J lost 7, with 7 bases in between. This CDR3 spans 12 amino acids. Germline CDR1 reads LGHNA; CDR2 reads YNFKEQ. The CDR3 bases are TGTGCCAGCAGCCAAGTCCAGATTGAAGCTTTCTTT. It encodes CASSQVQIEAFF.

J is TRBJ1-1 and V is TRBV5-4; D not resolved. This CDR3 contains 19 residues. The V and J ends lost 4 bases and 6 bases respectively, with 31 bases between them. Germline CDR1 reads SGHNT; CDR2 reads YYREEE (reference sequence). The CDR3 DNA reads TGTGCCAGCAGCCTAAGACACAATGTCTTCGGTCCTCCCTGCGCTGAAGCTTTCTTT. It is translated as CASSLRHNVFGPPCAEAFF.

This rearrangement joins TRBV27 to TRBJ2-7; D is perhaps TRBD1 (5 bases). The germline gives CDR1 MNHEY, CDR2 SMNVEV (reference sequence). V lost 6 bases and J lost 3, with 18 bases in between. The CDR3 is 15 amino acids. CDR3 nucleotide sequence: TGTGCCAGCAGCCCAGTCACATATCAGGGCTACGAGCAGTACTTC. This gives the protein CASSPVTYQGYEQYF.

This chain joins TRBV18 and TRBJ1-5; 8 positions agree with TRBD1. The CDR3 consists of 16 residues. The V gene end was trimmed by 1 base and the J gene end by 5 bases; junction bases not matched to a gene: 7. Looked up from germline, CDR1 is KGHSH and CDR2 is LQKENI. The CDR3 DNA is TGTGCCAGCTCACCACTAGGGACAGGAAAAGATCAGCCCCAGCATTTT. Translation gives CASSPLGTGKDQPQHF.

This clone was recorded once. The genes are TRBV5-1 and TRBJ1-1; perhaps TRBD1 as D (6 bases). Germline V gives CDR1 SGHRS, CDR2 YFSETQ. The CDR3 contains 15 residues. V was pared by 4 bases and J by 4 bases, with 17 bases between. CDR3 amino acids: CASSRGYREGTEAFF. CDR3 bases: TGCGCCAGCAGCAGGGGCTACAGGGAAGGCACTGAAGCTTTCTTT.

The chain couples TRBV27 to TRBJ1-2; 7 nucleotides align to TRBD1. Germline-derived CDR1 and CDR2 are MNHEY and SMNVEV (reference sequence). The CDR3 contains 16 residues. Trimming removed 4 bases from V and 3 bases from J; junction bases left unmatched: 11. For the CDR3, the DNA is TGTGCCAGCAGTTACATCGTAGGACAGGAGCACTATGGCTACACCTTC. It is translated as CASSYIVGQEHYGYTF.